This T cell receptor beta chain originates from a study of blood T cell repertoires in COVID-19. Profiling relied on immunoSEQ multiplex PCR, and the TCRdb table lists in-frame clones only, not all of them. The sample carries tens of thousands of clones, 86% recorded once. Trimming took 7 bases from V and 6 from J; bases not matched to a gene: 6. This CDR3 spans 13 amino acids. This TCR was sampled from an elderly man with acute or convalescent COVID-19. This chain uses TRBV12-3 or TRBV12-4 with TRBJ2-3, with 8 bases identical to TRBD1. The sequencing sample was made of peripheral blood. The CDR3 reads CASNTGGRDTQYF. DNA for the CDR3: TGTGCCAGCAATACAGGGGGTCGGGATACGCAGTATTTT.